This TCR beta chain appears in the sequencing data of a study of OX40 agonist ivuxolimab in advanced cancers. Profiled with immunoSEQ multiplex PCR; TCRdb holds only in-frame clones, not every one. The sample has some 80,000 clones, roughly 90% seen once. CDR3 length: 15 residues. The V segment lost 4 bases and the J segment 7 bases; nucleotides outside the gene matches: 5. From germline, CDR1 is SNHLY and CDR2 FYNNEI. The rearrangement joins TRBV2 to TRBJ2-1; 12 positions agree with TRBD2. Sequenced material: CD4+ or CD8+ T cells sorted from blood, taken in a trial of the OX40 agonist ivuxolimab. The TCR originated in an adult with an advanced solid tumor such as melanoma, head and neck, liver or kidney cancer. The CDR3, as DNA: TGTGCCAGCAGTGTGGAGACTAGCGGGAGTAATGAGCAGTTCTTC. This codes for CASSVETSGSNEQFF.